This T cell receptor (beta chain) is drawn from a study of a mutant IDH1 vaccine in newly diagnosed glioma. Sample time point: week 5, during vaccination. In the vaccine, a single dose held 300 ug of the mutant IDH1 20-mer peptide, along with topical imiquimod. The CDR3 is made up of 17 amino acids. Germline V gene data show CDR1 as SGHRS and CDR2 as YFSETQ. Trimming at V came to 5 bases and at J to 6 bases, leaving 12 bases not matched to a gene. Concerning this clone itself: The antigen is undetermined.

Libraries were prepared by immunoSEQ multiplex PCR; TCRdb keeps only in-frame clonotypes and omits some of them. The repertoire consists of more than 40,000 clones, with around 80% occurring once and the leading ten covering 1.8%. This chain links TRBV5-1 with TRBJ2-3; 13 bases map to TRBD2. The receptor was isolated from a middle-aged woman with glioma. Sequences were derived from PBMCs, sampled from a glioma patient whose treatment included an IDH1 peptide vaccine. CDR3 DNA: TGCGCCAGCAGTGAGACCCCACTAGCGGGGGGGCGCGATACGCAGTATTTT. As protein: CASSETPLAGGRDTQYF.